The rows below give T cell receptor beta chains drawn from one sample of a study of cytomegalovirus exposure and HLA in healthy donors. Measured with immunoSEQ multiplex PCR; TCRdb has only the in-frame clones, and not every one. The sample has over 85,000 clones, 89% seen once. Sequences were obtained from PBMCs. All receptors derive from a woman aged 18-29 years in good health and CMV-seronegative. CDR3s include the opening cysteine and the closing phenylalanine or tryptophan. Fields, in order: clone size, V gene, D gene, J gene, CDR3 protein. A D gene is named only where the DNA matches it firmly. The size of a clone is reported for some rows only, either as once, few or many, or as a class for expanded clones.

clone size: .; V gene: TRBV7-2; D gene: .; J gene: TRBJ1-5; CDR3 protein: CASTQWGGSNQPQHF
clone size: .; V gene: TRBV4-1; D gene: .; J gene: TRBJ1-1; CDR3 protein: CASSQDNIKAFF
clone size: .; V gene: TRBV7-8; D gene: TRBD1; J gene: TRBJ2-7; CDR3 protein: CASSIFSWGGQGSRQYF
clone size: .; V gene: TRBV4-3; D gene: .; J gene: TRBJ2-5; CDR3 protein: CASSQEIQRQETQYF
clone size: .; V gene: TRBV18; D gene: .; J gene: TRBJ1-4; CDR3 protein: CASSPAGRNEKLFF
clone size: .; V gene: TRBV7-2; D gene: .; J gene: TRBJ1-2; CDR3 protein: CASTLDPGAYGYTF
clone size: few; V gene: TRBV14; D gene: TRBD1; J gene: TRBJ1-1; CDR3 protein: CASSLTGVTEAFF
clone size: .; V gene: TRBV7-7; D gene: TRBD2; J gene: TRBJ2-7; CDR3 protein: CASSLAGGLAGVGDSYEQYF
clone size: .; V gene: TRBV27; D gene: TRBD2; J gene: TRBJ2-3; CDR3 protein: CASSSGTSGRVTQYF
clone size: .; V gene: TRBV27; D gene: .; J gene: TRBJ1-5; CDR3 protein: CASSLGGDQPQHF
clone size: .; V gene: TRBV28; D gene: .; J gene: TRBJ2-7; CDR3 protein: CASSLGLDYEQYF
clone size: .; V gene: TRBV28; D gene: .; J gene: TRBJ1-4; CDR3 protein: CASSLKAPQGEKLFF
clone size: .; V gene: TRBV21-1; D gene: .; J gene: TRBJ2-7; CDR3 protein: CASSKARGNRGGEQYF
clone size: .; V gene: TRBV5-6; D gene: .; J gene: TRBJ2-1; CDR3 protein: CASSLDLGNEQFF
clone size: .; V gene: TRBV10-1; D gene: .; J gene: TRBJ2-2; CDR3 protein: CASSESEEGGELFF
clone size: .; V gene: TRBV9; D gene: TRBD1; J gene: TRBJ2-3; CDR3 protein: CASSVEGTGGFTDTQYF
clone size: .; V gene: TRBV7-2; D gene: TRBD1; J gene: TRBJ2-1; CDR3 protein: CASSAYRTGGREQFF
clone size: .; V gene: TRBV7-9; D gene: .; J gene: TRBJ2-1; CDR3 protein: CASSLMSQGSNEQFF
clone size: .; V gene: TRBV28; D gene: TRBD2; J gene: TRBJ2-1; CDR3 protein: CASSPGTRHNEQFF
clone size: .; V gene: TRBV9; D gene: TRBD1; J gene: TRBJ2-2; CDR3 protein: CASSVGGGQGSGELFF
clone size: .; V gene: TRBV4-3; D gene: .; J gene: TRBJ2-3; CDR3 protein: CASSRQNPPFGEDTQYF
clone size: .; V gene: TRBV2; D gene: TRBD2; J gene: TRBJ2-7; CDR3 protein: CASSETGGIVGQYF
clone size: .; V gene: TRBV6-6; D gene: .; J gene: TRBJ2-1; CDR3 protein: CASTGQIYNEQFF
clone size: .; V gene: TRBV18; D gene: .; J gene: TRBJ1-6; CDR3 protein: CASSVGQPSSYNSPLHF
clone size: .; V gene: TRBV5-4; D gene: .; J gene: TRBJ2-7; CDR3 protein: CASSLAGQGTLQYF
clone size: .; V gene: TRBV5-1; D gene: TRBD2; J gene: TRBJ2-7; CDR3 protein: CASSLRGAYEQYF
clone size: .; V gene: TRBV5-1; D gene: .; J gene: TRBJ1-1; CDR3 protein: CASSYPDRTEAFF
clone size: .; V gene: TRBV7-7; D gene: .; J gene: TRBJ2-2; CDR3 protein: CASTEAGTNTGELFF
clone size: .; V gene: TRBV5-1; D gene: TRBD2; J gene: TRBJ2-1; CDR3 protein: CASARLAGEGGTYNEQFF